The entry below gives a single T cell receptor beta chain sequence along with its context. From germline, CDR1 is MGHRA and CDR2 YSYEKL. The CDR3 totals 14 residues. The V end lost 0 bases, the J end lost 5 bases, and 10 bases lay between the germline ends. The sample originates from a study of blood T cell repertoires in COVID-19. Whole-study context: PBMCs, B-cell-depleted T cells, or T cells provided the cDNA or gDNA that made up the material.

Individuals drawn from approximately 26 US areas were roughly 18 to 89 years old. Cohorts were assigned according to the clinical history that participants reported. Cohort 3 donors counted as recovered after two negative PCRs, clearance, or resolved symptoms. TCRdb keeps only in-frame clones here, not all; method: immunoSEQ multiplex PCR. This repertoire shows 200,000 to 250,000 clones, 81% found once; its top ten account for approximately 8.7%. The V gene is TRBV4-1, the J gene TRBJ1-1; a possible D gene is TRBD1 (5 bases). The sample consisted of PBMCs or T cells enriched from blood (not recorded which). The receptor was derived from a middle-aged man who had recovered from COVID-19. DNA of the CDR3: TGCGCCAGCAGCCAAGAGTACAGGAATACTGAAGCTTTCTTT. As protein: CASSQEYRNTEAFF.